These 17 T cell receptor beta chains came from one sample sequenced in a study of cytomegalovirus exposure and HLA in healthy donors. The study ran its PCR with 60 Vbeta and 13 Jbeta primers. Assay used: immunoSEQ multiplex PCR; TCRdb lists only in-frame clones, some missing. The data show 130,000 to 150,000 clones, over 60% seen once. The sequenced sample consisted of PBMCs. These receptors were taken from a woman in her 30s in good health and CMV-seropositive.

This clone has just a few counts. The genes are TRBV9 and TRBJ1-1, with 9 nucleotides matching TRBD1. J lost 5 bases, V lost 3 bases, and 5 bases had no gene match. The CDR3 has 14 residues. Germline V gives CDR1 SGDLS, CDR2 YYNGEE. The DNA for the CDR3 is TGTGCCAGCAGCGCCGGACAGGGGAGGACTGAAGCTTTCTTT. It yields the protein CASSAGQGRTEAFF. The full variable domain, with the rest looked up from reference TRBV9 and TRBJ1-1, is DSGVTQTPKHLITATGQRVTLRCSPRSGDLSVYWYQQSLDQGLQFLIQYYNGEERAKGNILERFSAQQFPDLHSELNLSSLELGDSALYFCASSAGQGRTEAFFGQGTRLTVV.

The CDR3 is CASSVSRDGRENEKLFF. Here the CDR3 DNA reads TGTGCCAGCAGTGTTAGCAGGGATGGGAGGGAGAATGAAAAACTGTTTTTT. This chain connects TRBV2 to TRBJ1-4, with D perhaps TRBD1 (5 bases). The CDR3 spans 17 residues. Germline assignment: CDR1 SNHLY and CDR2 FYNNEI. V was cut by 4 bases and J by 5 bases, with 20 bases left in between. The full variable domain, with the rest looked up from reference TRBV2 and TRBJ1-4, is EPEVTQTPSHQVTQMGQEVILRCVPISNHLYFYWYRQILGQKVEFLVSFYNNEISEKSEIFDDQFSVERPDGSNFTLKIRSTKLEDSAMYFCASSVSRDGRENEKLFFGSGTQLSVL.

The chain joins TRBV15 to TRBJ2-3; perhaps TRBD2 as D (5 bases). The CDR3 extends over 14 amino acids. Germline lookup yields CDR1 LNHNV and CDR2 YYDKDF (reference sequence). Trimming pared 1 base from V and 4 bases from J, leaving 9 bases between. The CDR3 sequence is CATSRVRASDTQYF. DNA for the CDR3: TGTGCCACCAGCAGAGTGAGGGCGTCAGATACGCAGTATTTT.

This chain uses TRBV5-4 with TRBJ1-1, with D unclear. This CDR3 is built from 14 residues. From germline, CDR1 is SGHNT and CDR2 YYREEE (reference sequence). V was clipped by 6 bases and J by 1 base, with 13 bases between them. The CDR3 nucleotides are TGTGCCAGCACCCTGTCCCAGGAGAACACTGAAGCTTTCTTT. It encodes CASTLSQENTEAFF.

The V and J genes are TRBV18 and TRBJ2-2, with unresolved D. This CDR3 comprises 12 residues. Germline V gene sequence: CDR1 KGHSH, CDR2 LQKENI. V was cut by 6 bases and J by 5 bases, with 7 bases left in between. The CDR3 sequence: CASSTQTGELFF. The DNA for the CDR3 is TGTGCCAGCTCCACTCAAACCGGGGAGCTGTTTTTT.

Points on this clone: Other DNA sequences in the sample encode the same CDR3. The genes are TRBV6-1 and TRBJ2-3, with D maybe TRBD1 (6 bases). The CDR3 runs 13 residues. From germline, CDR1 is MNHNS and CDR2 SASEGT. V was clipped by 6 bases and J by 5 bases, with 12 bases between them. The CDR3 coding sequence is TGTGCCAGCAGCCGACAGGATGGAGATACGCAGTATTTT. This gives the protein CASSRQDGDTQYF.

The rearrangement joins TRBV6-5 to TRBJ1-1, with 7 bases lining up with TRBD1. CDR1 MNHEY and CDR2 SVGAGI come from the germline V gene. The CDR3 length is 14 residues. The V gene end was trimmed by 4 bases and the J gene end by 5 bases; junction bases not matched to a gene: 7. The CDR3 loop reads CASSFQGVGTEAFF. The CDR3 DNA reads TGTGCCAGCAGTTTCCAGGGGGTGGGTACTGAAGCTTTCTTT.

Only a few counts were recorded for this clone. The chain employs TRBV11-2 and TRBJ1-6, with 8 bases fitting TRBD1. J gave up 8 bases and V 4 bases, and 4 bases lay outside the gene matches. This CDR3 is built from 14 residues. Germline values: CDR1 SGHAT, CDR2 FQNNGV. The DNA for the CDR3 is TGTGCCAGCAGCTCGGGGACAGGAGATTCACCCCTCCACTTT. Its translation is CASSSGTGDSPLHF. Together with reference TRBV11-2 and TRBJ1-6, the CDR3 gives the full variable domain: EAGVAQSPRYKIIEKRQSVAFWCNPISGHATLYWYQQILGQGPKLLIQFQNNGVVDDSQLPKDRFSAERLKGVDSTLKIQPAKLEDSAVYLCASSSGTGDSPLHFGNGTRLTVT.

This clone was detected a few times. In nucleotides, the CDR3 is TGTGCCAGCAGGACCGGGACAGGGGCCTACGAGCAGTACTTC. Encoded protein: CASRTGTGAYEQYF. The genes are TRBV2 and TRBJ2-5; 10 bases fit TRBD1. The DNA end is more similar to TRBJ2-7, so the J call may be wrong. Germline values: CDR1 SNHLY, CDR2 FYNNEI. This CDR3 region has 14 residues.

In this sample, this clone turned up a few times. J is TRBJ2-1 and V is TRBV19; 8 bases map to TRBD2. The CDR3 length is 14 residues. CDR1 LNHDA and CDR2 SQIVND come from the germline V gene (reference sequence). V gave up 8 bases and J gave up 4 bases; unmatched junction bases: 7. The CDR3 loop is CASESGGTYNEQFF. The CDR3 DNA sequence: TGTGCCAGTGAATCGGGGGGGACTTACAATGAGCAGTTCTTC.

This clone turned up a few times. The chain has TRBV27 and TRBJ2-7, with TRBD2 as a possible D gene (6 bases). This CDR3 has 12 amino acids. Germline-derived CDR1 and CDR2 are MNHEY and SMNVEV (reference sequence). The V and J ends lost 6 bases and 6 bases respectively, with 12 bases between them. The CDR3, as DNA: TGTGCCAGCAGGATTGTGGGGGGCGAGCAGTACTTC. Translated, it gives CASRIVGGEQYF.

The chain joins TRBV13 to TRBJ2-2; no reliable D call. The CDR3 spans 18 residues. CDR1 is PRHDT and CDR2 is FYEKMQ in the germline V gene (reference sequence). V was trimmed by 0 bases and J by 1 base, leaving 15 bases between them. CDR3 in amino acids: CASSLGSLGQLNTGELFF. The CDR3 DNA reads as TGTGCCAGCAGCTTAGGCTCTCTGGGCCAACTGAACACCGGGGAGCTGTTTTTT.

The rearrangement links TRBV5-1 to TRBJ1-4; D ambiguous. The CDR3 runs 16 residues. Germline CDR1 and CDR2: SGHRS and YFSETQ. V was pared by 0 bases and J by 0 bases, with 9 bases between. The DNA for the CDR3 is TGCGCCAGCAGCTTGGGCGGGCGTACAACTAATGAAAAACTGTTTTTT. It encodes CASSLGGRTTNEKLFF. The full variable domain, with the rest looked up from reference TRBV5-1 and TRBJ1-4, is KAGVTQTPRYLIKTRGQQVTLSCSPISGHRSVSWYQQTPGQGLQFLFEYFSETQRNKGNFPGRFSGRQFSNSRSEMNVSTLELGDSALYLCASSLGGRTTNEKLFFGSGTQLSVL.

The rearrangement links TRBV30 to TRBJ1-2; D not resolved. Germline-derived CDR1 and CDR2 are GTSNPN and SVGIG (reference sequence). The CDR3 totals 11 residues. The germline V and J ends were trimmed by 0 bases and 7 bases, with 6 bases remaining between them. CDR3 in DNA: TGTGCCTGGAGTGTTCTGTTTGGCTACACCTTC. It specifies CAWSVLFGYTF.

The gene calls are TRBV15 and TRBJ2-7; TRBD1 matches 9 bases. Germline V CDR1 and CDR2: LNHNV, YYDKDF (reference sequence). The CDR3 has 17 residues. V lost 2 bases and J lost 4; bases outside the gene matches: 12. The DNA of the CDR3 is TGTGCCACCAGCAGAACTACAGGGGGCGACGGAAAATACGAGCAGTACTTC. Translating gives CATSRTTGGDGKYEQYF.

The chain carries TRBV5-4 and TRBJ2-5, with D maybe TRBD1 (6 bases). The germline V and J ends were trimmed by 4 bases and 3 bases, with 10 bases remaining between them. The germline CDR1 and CDR2 sequences are SGHNT and YYREEE (reference sequence). The CDR3 contains 13 residues. In DNA, the CDR3 is TGTGCCAGCAGCGTGGACAGAAAAGAGACCCAGTACTTC. This codes for CASSVDRKETQYF.

The gene calls are TRBV28 and TRBJ2-7; TRBD1 aligns across 10 bases. Germline CDR1 MDHEN, CDR2 SYDVKM. The trim removed 7 bases at V and 5 bases at J, leaving 8 bases unmatched. The CDR3 totals 14 residues. As DNA, the CDR3 is TGTGCCAGCAATCAACCGGGACAGGGGAACGAGCAGTACTTC. Encoded protein: CASNQPGQGNEQYF.